The 15 T cell receptor beta chains presented below share a single source sample, sequenced in a study of blood T cell repertoires in COVID-19. TCRdb keeps only in-frame clones here, not all; method: immunoSEQ multiplex PCR. The sample lists 100,000 to 120,000 clones; 85% were seen once. Sequencing input: peripheral blood. These receptors were collected from a man between 45 and 60 years old with acute or convalescent COVID-19.

The V gene is TRBV29-1, the J gene TRBJ2-1; possibly TRBD2 for D (6 bases). The CDR3 contains 16 residues. Per the germline V gene, CDR1 is SQVTM and CDR2 is ANQGSEA. Trimming left V 8 bases short and J 2 bases short, with 22 bases between. In nucleotides, the CDR3 is TGCAGCTCTGAAGAGGACGGAGGGTATACCTACAATGAGCAGTTCTTC. It is translated as CSSEEDGGYTYNEQFF.

The chain carries TRBV19 and TRBJ2-2, with TRBD1 as a possible D gene (6 bases). V was shortened by 0 bases and J by 7 bases, with 15 bases between the two germline ends. There are 16 residues in the CDR3. Germline lookup yields CDR1 LNHDA and CDR2 SQIVND (reference sequence). The CDR3 protein is CASSIEGRGPGGELFF. DNA for the CDR3: TGTGCCAGTAGTATAGAGGGCAGGGGACCAGGCGGGGAGCTGTTTTTT.

The chain joins TRBV11-2 to TRBJ2-1, with 10 bases that match TRBD2. The ends lost 5 bases at V and 9 bases at J; junction bases unmatched: 10. The CDR3 sequence is 15 residues long. CDR1 SGHAT and CDR2 FQNNGV come from the germline V gene. CDR3 loop: CASSARLAGVSEQFF. In nucleotides, the CDR3 is TGTGCCAGCAGCGCCAGACTAGCGGGTGTGTCTGAGCAGTTCTTC.

V is TRBV7-6 and J is TRBJ2-7, with TRBD1 matching 7 bases. Germline CDR1 and CDR2: SGHVS and FNYEAQ. V lost 4 bases to trimming and J lost 0 bases; unmatched junction nucleotides: 3. The CDR3 is 14 residues long. The CDR3 loop reads CASSSRDSSYEQYF. CDR3 sequence (DNA): TGTGCCAGCAGCTCCCGGGACAGCTCCTACGAGCAGTACTTC.

J is TRBJ2-3 and V is TRBV6-5, with 9 bases matching TRBD1. V lost 5 bases and J lost 6; bases outside the gene matches: 9. Germline lookup yields CDR1 MNHEY and CDR2 SVGAGI. The CDR3 contains 15 residues. CDR3 residues: CASSPVQGAGDTQYF. The CDR3 DNA is TGTGCCAGCAGTCCAGTACAGGGGGCTGGGGATACGCAGTATTTT.

V usage is TRBV27 and J usage is TRBJ2-5, with a tentative D call TRBD1 (6 bases). Germline loops: CDR1 MNHEY, CDR2 SMNVEV (reference sequence). V shed 6 bases and J shed 2 bases, with 22 bases lying between them. This CDR3 is 17 amino acids long. In DNA form, the CDR3 reads TGTGCCAGCAGCTCCCCAAGCCAGGGGACGCGGCAAGAGACCCAGTACTTC. Translating gives CASSSPSQGTRQETQYF.

The chain uses TRBV10-1 and TRBJ2-1, with TRBD2 as a possible D gene (6 bases). The V end was cut by 4 bases, the J end by 12 bases, with 22 bases between. The CDR3 extends over 15 amino acids. The germline V gene has CDR1 WNHNN and CDR2 SYGVQD (reference sequence). The CDR3 region is CASSANSGRIQGQFF. As DNA, the CDR3 is TGCGCCAGCAGTGCGAATAGCGGTAGGATTCAGGGGCAGTTCTTC.

The DNA for the CDR3 is TGCGCCAGCAGCTTGGGGGCTAGCGGGAGGGCCAATTACAATGAGCAGTTCTTC. It encodes CASSLGASGRANYNEQFF. The chain carries TRBV5-1 and TRBJ2-1, with TRBD2 identical over 12 bases. The CDR3 is made up of 18 amino acids. J lost 4 bases, V lost 0 bases, and 8 bases had no gene match. Germline V gives CDR1 SGHRS, CDR2 YFSETQ.

The chain joins TRBV7-8 to TRBJ2-3; 12 bases agree with TRBD2. The germline V gene has CDR1 SGHVS and CDR2 FQNEAQ. V shed 4 bases and J 7 bases; nucleotides not matched to a gene: 9. The CDR3 has 16 amino acids. The CDR3 spells CASSSSTSGGAHTQYF. CDR3 DNA sequence: TGTGCCAGCAGCTCATCGACTAGCGGGGGAGCTCATACGCAGTATTTT. The entire variable domain, with the rest obtained from reference TRBV7-8 and TRBJ2-3, is as follows: GAGVSQSPRYKVAKRGQDVALRCDPISGHVSLFWYQQALGQGPEFLTYFQNEAQLDKSGLPSDRFFAERPEGSVSTLKIQRTQQEDSAVYLCASSSSTSGGAHTQYFGPGTRLTVL.

The chain combines TRBV27 with TRBJ1-5, with D unclear. The CDR3 has 16 amino acids. CDR1 is MNHEY and CDR2 is SMNVEV in the germline V gene (reference sequence). Trimming took off 5 bases at V and 1 base at J, with 15 bases between the two ends. CDR3 in DNA: TGTGCCAGCAGTACACGACGAGGGATAAGCAATCAGCCCCAGCATTTT. It translates to CASSTRRGISNQPQHF.

In the case of this clone: One end of the junction does not line up with germline, which may come from a read error. This chain uses TRBV5-1 with TRBJ1-1, with D possibly being TRBD1 (5 bases). Germline CDR1 is SGHRS and CDR2 is YFSETQ. CDR3 length equals 13 residues. Written as DNA, the CDR3 is TGCGCCAGCAGCTTGGGAGGAGGGGTGGGCTCGGAATTT. It is translated as CASSLGGGVGSEF.

The chain employs TRBV11-3 and TRBJ2-7; 9 nucleotides align to TRBD1. V lost 4 bases to trimming and J lost 5 bases; unmatched junction nucleotides: 18. This CDR3 has 18 residues. Germline values: CDR1 SGHNT, CDR2 YENEEA. The CDR3 region has the DNA TGTGCCAGCAGCTCAATAGCCCTCGGACAGGGGTGGGGGAACGAGCAGTACTTC. Amino acid sequence: CASSSIALGQGWGNEQYF.

The sample holds one count of this clone. The chain recombines TRBV4-2 with TRBJ1-5; 7 bases line up with TRBD1. This CDR3 has 15 residues. The V gene end was trimmed by 3 bases and the J gene end by 5 bases; junction bases not matched to a gene: 7. From germline, CDR1 is LGHNA and CDR2 YNFKEQ. The CDR3 DNA reads TGTGCCAGCAGCCAGACTGTAACAGGGGATCAGCCCCAGCATTTT. It specifies CASSQTVTGDQPQHF.

The V and J genes are TRBV19 and TRBJ2-1, with D possibly matching TRBD2 (5 bases). The germline V gene encodes CDR1 LNHDA and CDR2 SQIVND (reference sequence). Deletions cut 1 base from V and 1 base from J, with 8 bases between. There are 15 residues in the CDR3. The CDR3 spells CASSIAAGSYNEQFF. CDR3 nucleotide sequence: TGTGCCAGTAGTATAGCGGCGGGTTCCTACAATGAGCAGTTCTTC.

This clone has only one observation. The chain couples TRBV10-3 to TRBJ2-1; tentative D call: TRBD1 (6 bases). With 6 bases removed from V and 9 bases from J, the gap between germline ends came to 15 bases. CDR1 is ENHRY, CDR2 SYGVKD, per germline. The CDR3 totals 13 residues. The CDR3 DNA sequence: TGTGCCATCAGGGACAGTAGGGAGAGTGAGCAGTTCTTC. The encoded protein is CAIRDSRESEQFF.